What follows are 24 T cell receptor beta chains derived from one specimen sequenced in a study of tumor-infiltrating lymphocytes in primary liver carcinoma. It was from about 19-30 mg of unsorted bulk tissue that RNA and DNA were co-extracted. Using a constant-region primer together with ProtoScript II reverse transcriptase, TCR beta cDNA was made from roughly 520 ng of total RNA. A slightly modified ARM-PCR protocol with three nested multiplex PCR rounds produced these TCR beta libraries. A C-beta reverse primer was combined with TRBV1-TRBV30 forward primers in the first two PCR rounds, and each round had approximately 10 cycles. TCRdb passed the multiplex PCR reads through MiXCR, listing each CDR3 protein once. In the table there are roughly 100,000 distinct CDR3 sequences, about four fifths of which are singletons. Specimen: liver tumor tissue from sampling region 3. Subset in this sample: tumor region T3, left-lateral pole. The receptors stem from a man aged 40-50 years with primary liver carcinoma and hepatitis B virus infection.

Remarks on this clonotype: The germline gene is not matched at one end of the junction; a read error may be the cause. The chain couples TRBV11-2 to TRBJ2-3; TRBD2 matches at 14 bases. The CDR3 is 16 residues long. Germline-derived CDR1 and CDR2 are SGHAT and FQNNGV. DNA for the CDR3: TGTGTCAGCAACTCGGGACTAGCGGGAGTGTTGGATACGCAGTATTTT. This gives the protein CVSNSGLAGVLDTQYF.

This chain uses TRBV29-1 with TRBJ2-1; TRBD2 matches 8 bases. CDR3 length: 14 residues. Germline V lookup: CDR1 SQVTM, CDR2 ANQGSEA. In DNA form, the CDR3 reads TGCATTCAACGTACTAGCGGAGACTACAATGAGCAGTTCTTC. Protein product: CIQRTSGDYNEQFF.

The chain couples TRBV28 to TRBJ1-5, with D possibly matching TRBD2 (5 bases). The end of the DNA aligns better with TRBJ2-3, so the J call may be wrong. Per the germline V gene, CDR1 is MDHEN and CDR2 is SYDVKM. The CDR3 extends over 16 amino acids. The CDR3 here is CASRTLRDNSNQPQYF. In nucleotides, the CDR3 is TGTGCCAGCAGGACACTCCGGGATAATAGCAATCAGCCCCAGTATTTT.

V usage is TRBV6-6 and J usage is TRBJ1-1; tentative D call: TRBD1 (6 bases). Trimming took off 6 bases at V and 8 bases at J, with 19 bases between the two ends. Germline assignment: CDR1 MNHNY and CDR2 SVGAGI (reference sequence). The CDR3 loop spans 14 amino acids. CDR3 residues: CASRYDRRLPEAFF. CDR3 nucleotide sequence: TGTGCCAGCAGATATGACAGGAGGCTTCCCGAAGCTTTCTTT.

The V gene is TRBV11-1, the J gene TRBJ2-3; D possibly uses TRBD1 or TRBD2 (5 bases each). The CDR3 extends over 19 amino acids. Germline CDR1 SGHAT, CDR2 FQDESV (reference sequence). Between the trimmed V and J ends, which lost 7 bases and 7 bases, there was a span of 33 bases. The DNA of the CDR3 is TGTGCCAGCATCTCTGGGGGAAGCTCTGTTGGATCCCGAACATATACGCAGTATTTT. Its translation: CASISGGSSVGSRTYTQYF. The whole variable domain, remainder taken from reference TRBV11-1 and TRBJ2-3, is EAEVAQSPRYKITEKSQAVAFWCDPISGHATLYWYRQILGQGPELLVQFQDESVVDDSQLPKDRFSAERLKGVDSTLKIQPAELGDSAMYLCASISGGSSVGSRTYTQYFGPGTRLTVL.

As for this clonotype: Given the absence of the conserved phenylalanine or tryptophan at the CDR3 end, a read error is likely. This chain connects TRBV11-2 to TRBJ2-1; possible D gene TRBD2, 5 bases. Germline values: CDR1 SGHAT, CDR2 FQNNGV. The CDR3 is 14 amino acids. V lost 0 bases and J 4 bases, leaving 7 bases between the germline ends. CDR3 residues: CASSLDWEYNEQFL. The CDR3 nucleotides read TGTGCCAGCAGCTTAGATTGGGAGTACAATGAGCAGTTCTTA.

Comment on this clonotype: The germline gene is not matched at one end of the junction; a read error may be the cause. V is TRBV30 and J is TRBJ1-1; 8 nucleotides match TRBD1. Per the germline V gene, CDR1 is GTSNPN and CDR2 is SVGIG (reference sequence). The CDR3 has 12 residues. The CDR3 sequence is CDWDRLGTEAFF. DNA for the CDR3: TGTGACTGGGACAGGCTGGGCACTGAAGCTTTCTTT.

In regard to this clonotype: The junction shows a germline mismatch at one end, possibly a read error. This chain uses TRBV29-1 with TRBJ1-1; no definite D call. Germline-derived CDR1 and CDR2 are SQVTM and ANQGSEA. The CDR3 loop spans 15 amino acids. The CDR3 nucleotides read TGCAGCGCATTGGAGGAGTGGGCTATGAACACTGATGCTTTCTTT. It is translated as CSALEEWAMNTDAFF.

This clonotype was counted a single time. The conserved final phenylalanine or tryptophan is absent from the CDR3, which likely points to a read error. The chain is built from TRBV5-1 and TRBJ2-2, with D maybe TRBD1 (5 bases). Germline CDR1 reads SGHRS; CDR2 reads YFSETQ. Trimming removed 8 bases at V and 3 bases at J, with 11 bases between. The CDR3 length is 13 residues. CDR3 region: CASSTGYTGELFL. CDR3 coding DNA: TGCGCCAGTAGCACAGGTTACACCGGGGAGCTGTTTTTG.

The V and J genes are TRBV29-1 and TRBJ2-7, with D hard to call. The CDR3 runs 15 residues. Trimming stripped 4 bases from V and 9 bases from J, with 25 bases between. CDR1 SQVTM and CDR2 ANQGSEA come from the germline V gene. CDR3 loop: CSVASGWGMPYGQYF. The DNA of the CDR3 is TGCAGCGTTGCGAGTGGATGGGGAATGCCCTATGGGCAGTACTTC.

There are a few counts of this clonotype. The chain combines TRBV20-1 with TRBJ2-7, with D unresolved. The CDR3 runs 13 residues. Germline V gives CDR1 DFQATT, CDR2 SNEGSKA (reference sequence). Trimming cost V 8 bases and J 0 bases, with 14 bases left between them. In DNA form, the CDR3 reads TGCAGTTCTGGAAACGTGTACTCCTACGAGCAGTACTTC. This codes for CSSGNVYSYEQYF.

On this clonotype itself: A read error may account for a junction end that differs from germline. The V call is TRBV11-2, the J call TRBJ2-1, with D perhaps being TRBD1 or TRBD2 (5 bases each). The germline V gene has CDR1 SGHAT and CDR2 FQNNGV. This CDR3 region has 12 residues. CDR3 nucleotides: TGTGTCAGCAGCTACGCGAGAGGGGAGATATTCTTC. Its protein is CVSSYARGEIFF.

As to this clonotype: The junction shows a germline mismatch at one end, possibly a read error. The chain links TRBV12-3 or TRBV12-4 to TRBJ1-4, with a weak D call TRBD1 (5 bases). The CDR3 is 14 residues long. The CDR3 sequence: CASRRGVTNEKLFF. In DNA, the CDR3 is TGTGCTAGCAGAAGGGGTGTAACTAATGAAAAACTGTTTTTT.

Points on this clonotype: Germline is not matched at one junction end, which may reflect a read error. The V gene is TRBV11-2, the J gene TRBJ2-4; D might be TRBD2 (5 bases). Germline CDR1 SGHAT, CDR2 FQNNGV. CDR3 length equals 15 residues. The CDR3 spells CANTTSAVAENIQYF. CDR3 DNA: TGTGCCAACACCACTTCAGCGGTAGCCGAAAACATTCAGTACTTC.

Concerning this clonotype itself: The germline gene is not matched at one end of the junction; a read error may be the cause. The chain employs TRBV6-1 and TRBJ2-3; D is unresolved. CDR3 length: 15 amino acids. CDR1 MNHNS and CDR2 SASEGT come from the germline V gene. CDR3 nucleotides: TGTGCCTGCAGTGAAGGTAGCTGGCCCGCAGATACGCAATATTTT. It codes for CACSEGSWPADTQYF.

Turning to this clonotype: Germline and junction disagree at one end, which may indicate a read error. V is TRBV12-3 or TRBV12-4 and J is TRBJ2-7; possible D gene TRBD1, 5 bases. The CDR3 covers 15 residues. The chain's CDR3 is CASSSGWAISYGHYF. CDR3 DNA sequence: TGTGCCAGTAGTTCAGGGTGGGCCATATCCTACGGGCACTACTTC.

V and J are TRBV29-1 and TRBJ1-1, with 8 bases that match TRBD1. This CDR3 region has 14 residues. Germline values: CDR1 SQVTM, CDR2 ANQGSEA. The trim removed 7 bases at V and 4 bases at J, leaving 11 bases unmatched. CDR3 bases: TGCAGCGCTGTAGGGGGGACAGGAGGCACTGAAGCTTTCTTT. It is translated as CSAVGGTGGTEAFF.

This clonotype was observed at least ten times. The chain carries TRBV28 and TRBJ2-1; D perhaps matches TRBD1 (6 bases). V was shortened by 6 bases and J by 3 bases, with 18 bases between the two germline ends. The CDR3 loop spans 16 amino acids. Germline V CDR1 and CDR2: MDHEN, SYDVKM. The CDR3 nucleotides read TGTGCCAGCAGGGGCCCTACAGGGTCGGTCTACAATGAGCAGTTCTTC. Translating gives CASRGPTGSVYNEQFF.

The V gene is TRBV5-4, the J gene TRBJ2-7; D is perhaps TRBD2 (6 bases). Trimming pared 3 bases from V and 5 bases from J, leaving 15 bases between. This CDR3 has 14 residues. CDR1 is SGHNT, CDR2 YYREEE, per germline (reference sequence). CDR3 sequence reads: CASSSRDFPHEQYF. As DNA, the CDR3 is TGTGCCAGCAGCTCTAGGGACTTCCCCCACGAGCAGTACTTC.

A word on this clonotype: One junction end does not reproduce the germline sequence, and a read error may be involved. This chain connects TRBV6-5 to TRBJ2-7; no clear D. Per germline, CDR1 MNHEY and CDR2 SVGAGI. The CDR3 contains 16 residues. CDR3 protein: CASSYSGGFNSYEEYF. CDR3 DNA: TGTGCCAGCAGTTACTCTGGCGGATTCAACTCCTACGAGGAGTACTTC.

This clonotype was recorded many times. The V and J genes are TRBV10-3 and TRBJ1-1, with D unclear. The CDR3 extends over 12 amino acids. The germline CDR1 and CDR2 sequences are ENHRY and SYGVKD. V lost 3 bases and J 4 bases, leaving 6 bases between the germline ends. The DNA of the CDR3 is TGTGCCATCAGTGACCCGTCCACTGAAGCTTTCTTT. Residues: CAISDPSTEAFF.

This clonotype was picked up a small number of times. A clone one base away is much larger, so this may be a read error. The gene calls are TRBV6-6 and TRBJ1-4, with D perhaps TRBD1 (5 bases). The CDR3 is made up of 11 amino acids. CDR1 is MNHNY and CDR2 is SVGAGI in the germline V gene (reference sequence). CDR3 in DNA: TGTACCAGCAGTTTTGGGGGAAAACTGTTTTTT. Protein product: CTSSFGGKLFF.

With respect to this clonotype: Likely a read error: the CDR3 ends without its conserved phenylalanine or tryptophan. The gene calls are TRBV11-3 and TRBJ2-3, with 9 bases fitting TRBD2. The CDR3 has 17 amino acids. Per the germline V gene, CDR1 is SGHNT and CDR2 is YENEEA. CDR3 sequence reads: CASSKAVAGGGTDTQYY. DNA for the CDR3: TGTGCCAGCAGTAAAGCGGTCGCGGGAGGGGGCACAGATACTCAGTATTAT.

J is TRBJ2-7 and V is TRBV12-3 or TRBV12-4; the D gene is possibly TRBD2 (5 bases). The CDR3 runs to 13 residues. V was cut by 7 bases and J by 3 bases, with 13 bases left in between. In DNA form, the CDR3 reads TGTGCCAGCACTCCTAGCAGAAACTACGAGCAGTACTTC. Amino acid sequence: CASTPSRNYEQYF.